A selection of T cell receptor beta chains follows, all from one sample in a study of blood T cell repertoires in COVID-19. Profiling relied on immunoSEQ multiplex PCR, and the TCRdb table lists in-frame clones only, not all of them. The sample includes under 150,000 clones, under 90% of them seen just once. The sample taken for sequencing was PBMCs or T cells enriched from blood (not recorded which). The receptors originated from a man in his fifties or sixties in a cohort exposed to, infected with or recovered from COVID-19 (not recorded which). CDR3s include the opening cysteine and the closing phenylalanine or tryptophan. A D gene is named only where the DNA matches it firmly.

CASSQETQVETQYF,TGCGCCAGCAGCCAAGAAACCCAGGTGGAGACCCAGTACTTC,.,TRBV4-1,TRBJ2-5
CASSLEASAHGEQFF,TGCGCCAGCAGCTTGGAGGCTAGCGCCCATGGGGAGCAGTTCTTC,.,TRBV5-1,TRBJ2-1
CAGSGANYGYTF,TGTGCCGGTTCAGGGGCCAACTATGGCTACACCTTC,.,TRBV28,TRBJ1-2
CASSLAAGDTGELFF,TGCGCCAGCAGCTTGGCCGCGGGGGACACCGGGGAGCTGTTTTTT,TRBD2,TRBV5-1,TRBJ2-2
CASSPQAQGGEQYF,TGTGCCAGTAGTCCACAAGCTCAGGGAGGGGAGCAGTACTTC,TRBD2,TRBV19,TRBJ2-7
CASRGTGQFAQYF,TGCGCCAGCAGGGGGACAGGCCAATTCGCCCAGTACTTC,TRBD1,TRBV5-1,TRBJ2-5
CASSQGGNGYTF,TGTGCCAGCAGCCAAGGAGGTAATGGCTACACCTTC,.,TRBV3-1/TRBV3-2,TRBJ1-2
CASSSPGSPTNYGYTF,TGTGCCAGCAGTTCCCCTGGGAGCCCGACCAACTATGGCTACACCTTC,.,TRBV28,TRBJ1-2
CATGLGEETQYF,TGTGCCACCGGACTAGGTGAAGAGACCCAGTACTTC,TRBD2,TRBV15,TRBJ2-5
CASSFTGTSGGAMEQYF,TGTGCCAGCAGCTTTACCGGGACTAGCGGGGGGGCGATGGAGCAGTACTTC,TRBD2,TRBV7-9,TRBJ2-7